These 25 T cell receptor beta chains originate from one sample sequenced in a study of blood T cell repertoires in COVID-19. Repertoires were generated with immunoSEQ multiplex PCR, while TCRdb's copy carries only in-frame clones and drops some. Of some 240,000 clones in the sample, around 86% were seen once. Specimen: peripheral blood. The receptors here all came from a man between 60 and 75 years old who had recovered from COVID-19.

In its sample, this clone was seen once. The chain uses TRBV9 and TRBJ2-5; D remains unclear. The CDR3 loop spans 13 amino acids. V shed 4 bases and J shed 5 bases, with 12 bases lying between them. Germline CDR1 SGDLS, CDR2 YYNGEE. CDR3 DNA sequence: TGTGCCAGCAGCACTCTTGATTTGGAGACCCAGTACTTC. Its translation is CASSTLDLETQYF.

V and J are TRBV6-5 and TRBJ1-2; tentatively, D is TRBD1 (6 bases). The germline V and J ends were trimmed by 5 bases and 4 bases, with 14 bases remaining between them. This CDR3 contains 14 residues. The V gene's germline CDR1 is MNHEY and CDR2 SVGAGI. CDR3 loop: CASSPITGPYGYTF. As DNA, the CDR3 is TGTGCCAGCAGTCCCATCACAGGGCCCTATGGCTACACCTTC.

The J gene is TRBJ1-6, the V gene TRBV3-1 (or the pseudogene TRBV3-2), with 7 bases identical to TRBD1. The CDR3 runs to 15 residues. Germline assignment: CDR1 LGHDT and CDR2 YNNKEL (reference sequence). The V gene end was trimmed by 3 bases and the J gene end by 3 bases; junction bases not matched to a gene: 2. This chain's CDR3 is CASSHRDSYNSPLHF. The CDR3 DNA reads as TGTGCCAGCAGCCACCGGGACAGCTATAATTCACCCCTCCACTTT.

The chain uses TRBV19 and TRBJ2-7; D unclear. CDR1 LNHDA and CDR2 SQIVND come from the germline V gene (reference sequence). The ends were cut back, 4 bases at V and 6 bases at J, with 13 bases in the middle. The CDR3 is made up of 13 amino acids. The CDR3 is CASSSRLLSEQYF. The CDR3 coding sequence is TGTGCCAGTAGTAGCCGACTCCTCAGCGAGCAGTACTTC.

The V and J genes are TRBV12-3 or TRBV12-4 and TRBJ2-3; TRBD1 matches 9 bases. The CDR3 loop spans 13 amino acids. V dropped 6 bases and J dropped 4; count of bases not matched to a gene: 2. The CDR3 DNA reads as TGTGCCAGCAGCGACAGGGGGGCAGATACGCAGTATTTT. It yields the protein CASSDRGADTQYF.

This chain joins TRBV9 and TRBJ2-5; D gene uncertain. Germline V gene data show CDR1 as SGDLS and CDR2 as YYNGEE. The CDR3 spans 13 residues. The V end was cut by 0 bases, the J end by 5 bases, with 8 bases between. CDR3 region: CASSVGVGETQYF. The CDR3 region has the DNA TGTGCCAGCAGCGTAGGCGTCGGGGAGACCCAGTACTTC.

The rearrangement uses TRBV11-1 and TRBJ1-1; D unresolved. V lost 2 bases and J lost 0, with 13 bases in between. CDR1 and CDR2 (germline): SGHAT, FQDESV (reference sequence). This CDR3 is 16 amino acids long. The DNA for the CDR3 is TGTGCCAGCAGCTTAACTGGTCCAGCGATGAACACTGAAGCTTTCTTT. Its translation: CASSLTGPAMNTEAFF.

The chain carries TRBV21-1 and TRBJ1-1; TRBD1 is the table's D call and was not checked against the DNA. TRBV21-1 is annotated as a pseudogene. The length of the CDR3 is 12 residues. For the CDR3, the DNA is TGTGCCAGCGGGCCAACAGGGGAGAAAGCTTTCTTT. Protein: CASGPTGEKAFF.

The gene calls are TRBV24-1 and TRBJ2-1; 8 bases fit TRBD2. The CDR3 sequence is 17 residues long. Unmatched junction bases numbered 14, after V lost 4 bases and J lost 7 bases. Germline V gene lookup returns CDR1 KGHDR and CDR2 SFDVKD. CDR3 nucleotide sequence: TGTGCCACCAGTGACAAGCCCAGCGGGAGTTTTACGAATGAGCAGTTCTTC. As protein: CATSDKPSGSFTNEQFF.

The rearrangement uses TRBV9 and TRBJ2-3, with 9 bases that match TRBD1. This CDR3 has 17 residues. Germline V gives CDR1 SGDLS, CDR2 YYNGEE. The trim removed 0 bases at V and 4 bases at J, leaving 9 bases unmatched. The CDR3 nucleotides are TGTGCCAGCAGCGTAGCGGGACAGGGTTTCCCCCCAGATACGCAGTATTTT. Translating it yields CASSVAGQGFPPDTQYF.

This chain links TRBV2 with TRBJ2-3; 10 positions match TRBD2. The CDR3 is 16 residues long. V lost 5 bases, J lost 6 bases, and 11 bases stayed unmatched. Germline CDR1 is SNHLY and CDR2 is FYNNEI. CDR3 amino acids: CASSLGIAGGQDTQYF. The CDR3 DNA is TGTGCCAGCAGTCTCGGGATAGCGGGGGGCCAGGATACGCAGTATTTT.

This clone was counted once. This sequence joins TRBV7-3 and TRBJ2-1; TRBD1 might be the D (6 bases). This CDR3 comprises 13 residues. Germline V gene data show CDR1 as SGHTA and CDR2 as FQGTGA. Trimming shortened V by 6 bases and J by 8 bases, and 14 bases separated the two germline ends. The CDR3 here is CASRKSRGDEQFF. CDR3 DNA sequence: TGTGCCAGCAGAAAGAGCAGGGGCGATGAGCAGTTCTTC.

The chain uses TRBV18 and TRBJ2-1; TRBD1 is a possible D gene (6 bases). CDR1 KGHSH and CDR2 LQKENI come from the germline V gene. Deletions cut 4 bases from V and 7 bases from J, with 14 bases between. The CDR3 extends over 14 amino acids. CDR3 region: CASSLWTVVNEQFF. The CDR3 bases are TGTGCCAGCTCACTTTGGACAGTAGTTAATGAGCAGTTCTTC. The whole variable domain, remainder taken from reference TRBV18 and TRBJ2-1, is NAGVMQNPRHLVRRRGQEARLRCSPMKGHSHVYWYRQLPEEGLKFMVYLQKENIIDESGMPKERFSAEFPKEGPSILRIQQVVRGDSAAYFCASSLWTVVNEQFFGPGTRLTVL.

The V gene is TRBV28, the J gene TRBJ2-3; 14 bases are shared with TRBD2. V was clipped by 6 bases and J by 2 bases; unmatched bases: 10. Germline V gene sequence: CDR1 MDHEN, CDR2 SYDVKM. The CDR3 has 18 residues. CDR3 residues: CASRNGLAGGGNTDTQYF. DNA for the CDR3: TGTGCCAGCAGGAACGGACTAGCGGGAGGTGGGAACACAGATACGCAGTATTTT. Using reference TRBV28 and TRBJ2-3 for the parts outside the CDR3, the full variable domain is DVKVTQSSRYLVKRTGEKVFLECVQDMDHENMFWYRQDPGLGLRLIYFSYDVKMKEKGDIPEGYSVSREKKERFSLILESASTNQTSMYLCASRNGLAGGGNTDTQYFGPGTRLTVL.

The rearrangement joins TRBV30 to TRBJ1-6; D might be TRBD1 (6 bases). Trimming left V 4 bases short and J 0 bases short, with 10 bases between. Germline assignment: CDR1 GTSNPN and CDR2 SVGIG (reference sequence). The CDR3 contains 15 residues. The CDR3 reads CAWTPDSSYNSPLHF. The CDR3 DNA is TGTGCCTGGACCCCGGACAGCTCCTATAATTCACCCCTCCACTTT.

The chain links TRBV4-1 to TRBJ2-5, with D perhaps TRBD2 (5 bases). The CDR3 has 15 amino acids. Germline assignment: CDR1 MGHRA and CDR2 YSYEKL. V shed 0 bases and J shed 5 bases, with 13 bases lying between them. The CDR3 DNA follows: TGCGCCAGCAGCCAAGAATACCCTTGGAGGGAGACCCAGTACTTC. Amino acid sequence: CASSQEYPWRETQYF.

The V and J genes are TRBV2 and TRBJ1-5, with D maybe TRBD1 (5 bases). V was shortened by 3 bases and J by 2 bases, with 11 bases between the two germline ends. The CDR3 extends over 15 amino acids. Germline CDR1 is SNHLY and CDR2 is FYNNEI. Here the CDR3 DNA reads TGTGCCAGCAGTGAGCAAGGGGTGCGCAATCAGCCCCAGCATTTT. Translation gives CASSEQGVRNQPQHF.

The CDR3 region is CASSPVGGRKSNEQFF. The DNA of the CDR3 is TGTGCCAGCAGCCCCGTGGGGGGTCGAAAGAGCAATGAGCAGTTCTTC. The rearrangement uses TRBV7-2 and TRBJ2-1, with a weak D call TRBD2 (6 bases). CDR1 is SGHTA, CDR2 FQGNSA, per germline. Trimming pared 5 bases from V and 6 bases from J, leaving 20 bases between. This CDR3 is built from 16 residues.

V usage is TRBV7-8 and J usage is TRBJ1-6; D remains unclear. Germline loops: CDR1 SGHVS, CDR2 FQNEAQ. The CDR3 has 12 amino acids. Trimming removed 1 base from V and 14 bases from J, with 9 bases in between. For the CDR3, the DNA is TGTGCCAGCAGCTTAGGTCTTTTGTCCCTCCACTTT. It translates to CASSLGLLSLHF.

This chain connects TRBV12-5 to TRBJ2-3, with 7 nucleotides matching TRBD1. The germline V gene has CDR1 LGHNT and CDR2 FRNRAP. V shed 5 bases, J shed 5 bases, and the junction held 4 bases outside the gene matches. There are 13 residues in the CDR3. CDR3 nucleotide sequence: TGTGCTAGTGGTAGGGGGCGCGGAGATACGCAGTATTTT. Translation: CASGRGRGDTQYF.

The chain couples TRBV12-5 to TRBJ2-1, with 9 nucleotides matching TRBD2. Germline V gene data show CDR1 as LGHNT and CDR2 as FRNRAP. The ends lost 6 bases at V and 12 bases at J; junction bases unmatched: 15. CDR3 size: 15 residues. In nucleotides, the CDR3 is TGTGCTAGTGGCCTTTCAGGCGGGAGGGCCATGAGGCAGTTCTTC. It translates to CASGLSGGRAMRQFF. Variable domain in full (rest from reference TRBV12-5 and TRBJ2-1): DARVTQTPRHKVTEMGQEVTMRCQPILGHNTVFWYRQTMMQGLELLAYFRNRAPLDDSGMPKDRFSAEMPDATLATLKIQPSEPRDSAVYFCASGLSGGRAMRQFFGPGTRLTVL.

This CDR3 is CASSRANGETQYF. The DNA for the CDR3 is TGTGCCAGCAGTCGCGCAAATGGAGAGACCCAGTACTTC. The chain links TRBV27 to TRBJ2-5; D gene ambiguous. Trimming pared 5 bases from V and 4 bases from J, leaving 11 bases between. This CDR3 region has 13 residues. Germline CDR1 MNHEY, CDR2 SMNVEV (reference sequence).

The CDR3 region has the DNA TGTGCCAGCAGTAATATTGGTCACTACCGGGGGGAGACCCAGTACTTC. Translation: CASSNIGHYRGETQYF. The rearrangement links TRBV5-4 to TRBJ2-5; a possible D gene is TRBD2 (6 bases). The CDR3 extends over 16 amino acids. CDR1 and CDR2 from the germline V gene are SGHNT and YYREEE (reference sequence). V was pared by 5 bases and J by 5 bases, with 22 bases between.

This rearrangement joins TRBV7-2 to TRBJ1-1, with 8 bases lining up with TRBD1. The germline V gene encodes CDR1 SGHTA and CDR2 FQGNSA. V shed 0 bases and J 1 base; nucleotides not matched to a gene: 7. The CDR3 length is 17 residues. The CDR3: CASSLAIGQGANTEAFF. CDR3 in DNA: TGTGCCAGCAGCTTAGCGATTGGACAGGGAGCGAACACTGAAGCTTTCTTT.

This clone was detected a few times. Additional DNA sequences in this sample encode the identical CDR3. This sequence joins TRBV5-8 and TRBJ1-2, with TRBD1 matching 11 bases. This CDR3 spans 14 amino acids. Germline-derived CDR1 and CDR2 are SGHTS and YDEGEE. V lost 3 bases to trimming and J lost 6 bases; unmatched junction nucleotides: 4. The CDR3 DNA is TGTGCCAGCAGCTCCTTGGACAGGGGGCATGGCTACACCTTC. It yields the protein CASSSLDRGHGYTF.